This TCR beta chain emerged from a study of shared clonotypes between healthy human individuals. Turning to the study itself: Each donor's CD4 naive and CD4 memory cells filled three plates apiece, CD8 naive two, and CD8 memory one. Study-wide results and caveats: Larger richness was generally estimated for naive than memory subsets.

This clone was detected only once. Its antigen is as yet unknown. Sequencing was performed with immunoSEQ multiplex PCR; in TCRdb, only in-frame clones are kept and a portion is missing. Among 2 million to 3 million clones listed, roughly 93% were seen once. The split of CD4+ cells yielded CD45RA+ naive and CD45RA-negative memory subsets. The CDR3 sequence is 15 residues long. V was trimmed by 2 bases and J by 5 bases, leaving 13 bases between them. Germline V gene lookup returns CDR1 KGHSH and CDR2 LQKENI. The material sequenced was naive CD4+ T cells from PBMCs. Subset noted: CD45RA+ positively selected. This receptor was identified in a man in his late teens or twenties in good health. Some clones in this sample may be carry-over from other donors' samples. This chain joins TRBV18 and TRBJ2-1, with a tentative D call TRBD2 (6 bases). CDR3 sequence reads: CASSPRAGPNNEQFF. The CDR3 DNA is TGTGCCAGCTCACCAAGGGCGGGGCCAAACAATGAGCAGTTCTTC.